The 30 T cell receptor beta chains below come from one sample, sequenced in a study of radiotherapy plus CTLA-4 blockade in lung cancer. This table comes from immunoSEQ multiplex PCR, and its TCRdb copy is limited to in-frame clones, with some not included. The sample includes 70,000 to 90,000 clones, roughly 86% seen only once; the top ten take 0.87%. The sequences come from peripheral blood, collected from a patient treated with radiotherapy plus ipilimumab. The source is a human donor with non-small cell lung cancer who had stable disease on radiotherapy plus ipilimumab.

Note on this clone: The junction does not match germline at one end; this may be a read error. At the DNA level, this CDR3 is encoded by other sequences in the same sample as well. CDR3 in DNA: TGCGCCCGCAGCCCCGGGGGGGCGGGGGGGCCAAGAAATGAGCAGTTCTTC. This encodes CARSPGGAGGPRNEQFF. The chain couples TRBV27 to TRBJ2-1; 9 bases match TRBD2. The CDR3 runs to 17 residues. From germline, CDR1 is MNHEY and CDR2 SMNVEV (reference sequence).

The gene calls are TRBV19 and TRBJ2-2; TRBD2 aligns across 10 bases. Per germline, CDR1 LNHDA and CDR2 SQIVND (reference sequence). CDR3 size: 15 residues. With 6 bases clipped from V and 7 bases from J, the junction kept 8 bases outside the gene matches. The CDR3 loop is CASRPGTSVGGELFF. The CDR3 DNA reads as TGTGCCAGTAGGCCCGGGACTAGCGTTGGCGGGGAGCTGTTTTTT. The whole variable domain, remainder taken from reference TRBV19 and TRBJ2-2, is DGGITQSPKYLFRKEGQNVTLSCEQNLNHDAMYWYRQDPGQGLRLIYYSQIVNDFQKGDIAEGYSVSREKKESFPLTVTSAQKNPTAFYLCASRPGTSVGGELFFGEGSRLTVL.

The CDR3 DNA reads TGTGCCAGCAGTCCTTCAGGGGGCGGGAGAACTGAAGCTTTCTTT. It is translated as CASSPSGGGRTEAFF. The rearrangement uses TRBV9 and TRBJ1-1; TRBD1 aligns across 8 bases. With V trimmed by 5 bases and J by 5 bases, 11 bases remained unmatched. Germline V gene data show CDR1 as SGDLS and CDR2 as YYNGEE. This CDR3 spans 15 amino acids.

The genes are TRBV28 and TRBJ1-1, with 7 bases lining up with TRBD1. Germline V gene data show CDR1 as MDHEN and CDR2 as SYDVKM. The CDR3 contains 14 residues. V trimming: 5 bases; J trimming: 4 bases; junction bases outside the gene matches: 7. The CDR3 loop is CASSTTGVATEAFF. The CDR3 region has the DNA TGTGCCAGCAGTACCACAGGGGTCGCCACTGAAGCTTTCTTT.

The chain combines TRBV5-6 with TRBJ2-7; perhaps TRBD2 as D (5 bases). The germline V gene has CDR1 SGHDT and CDR2 YYEEEE. The CDR3 loop spans 15 amino acids. Trimming cost V 4 bases and J 5 bases, with 19 bases left between them. Written as DNA, the CDR3 is TGTGCCAGCAGCCCTCCCGGGCTAGCCGCCGACGAGCAGTACTTC. This codes for CASSPPGLAADEQYF. The variable domain in full, with the rest retrieved from reference TRBV5-6 and TRBJ2-7, is DAGVTQSPTHLIKTRGQQVTLRCSPKSGHDTVSWYQQALGQGPQFIFQYYEEEERQRGNFPDRFSGHQFPNYSSELNVNALLLGDSALYLCASSPPGLAADEQYFGPGTRLTVT.

This sequence joins TRBV9 and TRBJ2-1; tentative D call: TRBD1 (6 bases). V lost 1 base and J 0 bases, leaving 8 bases between the germline ends. The CDR3 is made up of 15 amino acids. Looked up from germline, CDR1 is SGDLS and CDR2 is YYNGEE. CDR3 coding DNA: TGTGCCAGCAGCGTAACAGGGAGCTCCTACAATGAGCAGTTCTTC. It specifies CASSVTGSSYNEQFF. Based on the CDR3 plus reference TRBV9 and TRBJ2-1, the full variable domain is DSGVTQTPKHLITATGQRVTLRCSPRSGDLSVYWYQQSLDQGLQFLIQYYNGEERAKGNILERFSAQQFPDLHSELNLSSLELGDSALYFCASSVTGSSYNEQFFGPGTRLTVL.

The chain joins TRBV6-5 to TRBJ2-7, with 8 bases identical to TRBD2. This CDR3 spans 15 amino acids. The V gene's germline CDR1 is MNHEY and CDR2 SVGAGI. Trimming removed 5 bases from V and 5 bases from J; junction bases left unmatched: 11. The CDR3 here is CASSPSLAGTHEQYF. The CDR3 DNA follows: TGTGCCAGCAGTCCCTCTTTAGCGGGAACCCACGAGCAGTACTTC.

V and J are TRBV5-1 and TRBJ1-4; no firm D call. Trimming stripped 5 bases from V and 4 bases from J, with 9 bases between. Germline CDR1 reads SGHRS; CDR2 reads YFSETQ. The length of the CDR3 is 13 residues. This chain's CDR3 is CASSAEHNEKLFF. CDR3 DNA sequence: TGCGCCAGCAGTGCGGAGCATAATGAAAAACTGTTTTTT.

The chain joins TRBV7-9 to TRBJ2-7, with 11 bases identical to TRBD1. This CDR3 region has 16 residues. Trimming at V came to 6 bases and at J to 2 bases, leaving 9 bases not matched to a gene. From germline, CDR1 is SEHNR and CDR2 FQNEAQ (reference sequence). Written as DNA, the CDR3 is TGTGCCAGCAGTCCACCCCGGACAGGGGGCACCTACGAGCAGTACTTC. It encodes CASSPPRTGGTYEQYF. Looking up the rest from reference TRBV7-9 and TRBJ2-7 gives the full variable domain: DTGVSQNPRHKITKRGQNVTFRCDPISEHNRLYWYRQTLGQGPEFLTYFQNEAQLEKSRLLSDRFSAERPKGSFSTLEIQRTEQGDSAMYLCASSPPRTGGTYEQYFGPGTRLTVT.

This clone was seen only once. V usage is TRBV2 and J usage is TRBJ2-1; D remains ambiguous. V was shortened by 11 bases and J by 0 bases, with 11 bases between the two germline ends. The CDR3 is 13 amino acids. Looked up from germline, CDR1 is SNHLY and CDR2 is FYNNEI. The CDR3 DNA reads as TGTGCCGGTCAGTTCACCTCCTACAATGAGCAGTTCTTC. This translates into CAGQFTSYNEQFF.

In this sample, this clone turned up once. The chain is built from TRBV19 and TRBJ2-1; TRBD2 aligns across 11 bases. J gave up 12 bases and V 0 bases, and 16 bases lay outside the gene matches. This CDR3 spans 18 amino acids. In germline, CDR1 is LNHDA, CDR2 SQIVND (reference sequence). The CDR3: CASSIDRTSTSGGRGQFF. CDR3 sequence (DNA): TGTGCCAGTAGTATAGATCGGACTAGCACTAGCGGGGGCCGCGGGCAGTTCTTC. Looking up the rest from reference TRBV19 and TRBJ2-1 gives the full variable domain: DGGITQSPKYLFRKEGQNVTLSCEQNLNHDAMYWYRQDPGQGLRLIYYSQIVNDFQKGDIAEGYSVSREKKESFPLTVTSAQKNPTAFYLCASSIDRTSTSGGRGQFFGPGTRLTVL.

This sequence joins TRBV6-6 and TRBJ2-1, with a possible D match to TRBD2 (5 bases). This CDR3 is 16 amino acids long. Trimming removed 4 bases at V and 8 bases at J, with 21 bases between. In germline, CDR1 is MNHNY, CDR2 SVGAGI (reference sequence). The CDR3 protein is CASSWPRGTETDEQFF. The CDR3 DNA reads TGTGCCAGCAGTTGGCCCCGGGGTACAGAGACGGATGAGCAGTTCTTC.

CDR3 residues: CASSEEGTGRETQYF. CDR3 in DNA: TGTGCCAGCAGTGAAGAGGGGACAGGGCGGGAGACCCAGTACTTC. The chain has TRBV2 and TRBJ2-5, with 9 bases identical to TRBD1. Trimming took 1 base from V and 5 from J; bases not matched to a gene: 5. Germline V gives CDR1 SNHLY, CDR2 FYNNEI. This CDR3 is built from 15 residues.

This sequence joins TRBV11-3 and TRBJ2-7; a weak D match, TRBD2 (6 bases). The J call may be incorrect, as the DNA end agrees better with TRBJ2-1. The CDR3 totals 15 residues. The V gene's germline CDR1 is SGHNT and CDR2 YENEEA. The CDR3 region has the DNA TGTGCCAGCAGCTCAGACGGGAGCTCCTACAATGAGCAGTTCTTC. It is translated as CASSSDGSSYNEQFF.

This sequence joins TRBV4-2 and TRBJ2-5, with D perhaps matching TRBD1 (5 bases). Trimming stripped 1 base from V and 4 bases from J, with 16 bases between. This CDR3 has 16 amino acids. CDR1 and CDR2 (germline): LGHNA, YNFKEQ. As DNA, the CDR3 is TGTGCCAGCAGCCAAGTGGGCCAAGGGGTGGGAGAGACCCAGTACTTC. Its protein product is CASSQVGQGVGETQYF.

The chain employs TRBV14 and TRBJ2-3; no definite D call. From germline, CDR1 is SGHDN and CDR2 FVKESK. Trimming pared 4 bases from V and 10 bases from J, leaving 15 bases between. This CDR3 comprises 13 residues. CDR3 sequence reads: CASSRQSVSPQYF. CDR3 DNA: TGTGCCAGCAGCCGCCAGTCGGTGAGTCCGCAGTATTTT. The full variable domain, in which reference TRBV14 and TRBJ2-3 provide the parts outside the CDR3, is EAGVTQFPSHSVIEKGQTVTLRCDPISGHDNLYWYRRVMGKEIKFLLHFVKESKQDESGMPNNRFLAERTGGTYSTLKVQPAELEDSGVYFCASSRQSVSPQYFGPGTRLTVL.

V is TRBV27 and J is TRBJ2-7, with D perhaps assigned TRBD1 or TRBD2 (5 bases each). Between the trimmed V and J ends, which lost 2 bases and 1 base, there was a span of 12 bases. This CDR3 spans 15 amino acids. Germline V gives CDR1 MNHEY, CDR2 SMNVEV (reference sequence). Here the CDR3 DNA reads TGTGCCAGCAGTTTACCAGGGACCGCGTCCTACGAGCAGTACTTC. Translated: CASSLPGTASYEQYF.

This clone was observed once. The chain uses TRBV2 and TRBJ1-5, with D hard to call. Trimming pared 5 bases from V and 4 bases from J, leaving 9 bases between. The CDR3 is made up of 13 amino acids. The V gene's germline CDR1 is SNHLY and CDR2 FYNNEI. The CDR3, as DNA: TGTGCCAGCAGTACCGACGGAAATCAGCCCCAGCATTTT. This translates into CASSTDGNQPQHF.

In DNA form, the CDR3 reads TGTGCCAGCAGCCCTACAGGGCAAGAGACCCAGTACTTC. Translated: CASSPTGQETQYF. The chain employs TRBV5-4 and TRBJ2-5, with a tentative D call TRBD1 (6 bases). V lost 4 bases and J lost 2, with 9 bases in between. Germline values: CDR1 SGHNT, CDR2 YYREEE (reference sequence). This CDR3 comprises 13 residues. Full variable domain (missing parts from reference TRBV5-4 and TRBJ2-5): ETGVTQSPTHLIKTRGQQVTLRCSSQSGHNTVSWYQQALGQGPQFIFQYYREEENGRGNFPPRFSGLQFPNYSSELNVNALELDDSALYLCASSPTGQETQYFGPGTRLLVL.

The chain joins TRBV4-1 to TRBJ1-6, with TRBD1 identical over 7 bases. Germline V CDR1 and CDR2: MGHRA, YSYEKL. Trimming removed 0 bases from V and 4 bases from J; junction bases left unmatched: 6. The CDR3 runs 17 residues. Written as DNA, the CDR3 is TGCGCCAGCAGCCAAGAACGAGACAGGGCGTATAATTCACCCCTCCACTTT. Translating it yields CASSQERDRAYNSPLHF.

This sequence joins TRBV9 and TRBJ2-3; 8 bases agree with TRBD2. Germline CDR1 reads SGDLS; CDR2 reads YYNGEE. V trimming: 3 bases; J trimming: 2 bases; junction bases outside the gene matches: 8. This CDR3 region has 16 residues. The CDR3 reads CASSAGAGAFTDTQYF. As DNA, the CDR3 is TGTGCCAGCAGCGCGGGAGCGGGGGCTTTCACAGATACGCAGTATTTT.

The table lists this clone with a count of one. The chain combines TRBV25-1 with TRBJ1-6; D possibly corresponds to TRBD1 (5 bases). The V gene lost 2 bases and the J gene lost 8 bases, with 19 bases spanning the gap. The CDR3 spans 17 residues. Germline V gene lookup returns CDR1 MGHDK and CDR2 SYGVNS. The CDR3 spells CASSEGPAGQGDSPLHF. CDR3 bases: TGTGCCAGCAGTGAAGGCCCCGCGGGGCAGGGTGATTCACCCCTCCACTTT.

V gene TRBV28 combines with J gene TRBJ1-2; 9 bases agree with TRBD1. The CDR3 has 15 residues. V was pared by 5 bases and J by 8 bases, with 12 bases of the junction left unmatched. In germline, CDR1 is MDHEN, CDR2 SYDVKM. This chain's CDR3 is CASSPAGTGTGGYTF. The CDR3 DNA follows: TGTGCCAGCAGTCCAGCCGGGACAGGGACCGGAGGCTACACCTTC.

The chain recombines TRBV5-6 with TRBJ2-3, with D possibly being TRBD2 (6 bases). V lost 4 bases to trimming and J lost 0 bases, with 9 bases between them. From germline, CDR1 is SGHDT and CDR2 YYEEEE. This CDR3 contains 14 residues. This chain's CDR3 is CASSRAGSTDTQYF. The DNA for the CDR3 is TGTGCCAGCAGCCGAGCGGGTAGCACAGATACGCAGTATTTT. Full variable domain (outside the CDR3, taken from reference TRBV5-6 and TRBJ2-3): DAGVTQSPTHLIKTRGQQVTLRCSPKSGHDTVSWYQQALGQGPQFIFQYYEEEERQRGNFPDRFSGHQFPNYSSELNVNALLLGDSALYLCASSRAGSTDTQYFGPGTRLTVL.

The chain couples TRBV18 to TRBJ2-1, with TRBD1 matching over 9 bases. The CDR3 contains 16 residues. The germline V gene encodes CDR1 KGHSH and CDR2 LQKENI. V lost 0 bases to trimming and J lost 5 bases; unmatched junction nucleotides: 5. CDR3 loop: CASSPPFGTGNNEQFF. CDR3 in DNA: TGTGCCAGCTCACCACCGTTCGGGACAGGGAACAATGAGCAGTTCTTC.

V usage is TRBV9 and J usage is TRBJ2-1; 11 nucleotides match TRBD2. V shed 5 bases and J 9 bases; nucleotides not matched to a gene: 7. Germline lookup yields CDR1 SGDLS and CDR2 YYNGEE. The CDR3 sequence is 14 residues long. The CDR3 spells CASSRVAGGSEQFF. The CDR3 bases are TGTGCCAGCAGTCGGGTAGCGGGGGGGAGTGAGCAGTTCTTC.

The V and J genes are TRBV5-1 and TRBJ2-2, with D possibly matching TRBD2 (5 bases). Per germline, CDR1 SGHRS and CDR2 YFSETQ. Trimming took 9 bases from V and 3 from J, leaving 12 bases between them. The CDR3 has 13 amino acids. This CDR3 reads CATGVGDTGELFF. The CDR3 bases are TGCGCCACCGGGGTCGGTGACACCGGGGAGCTGTTTTTT.

The chain combines TRBV6-1 with TRBJ2-3; tentatively, D is TRBD1 (6 bases). Trimming took 6 bases from V and 0 from J, leaving 10 bases between them. The germline gives CDR1 MNHNS, CDR2 SASEGT. The CDR3 extends over 14 amino acids. CDR3 region: CASSLGQSTDTQYF. CDR3 DNA sequence: TGTGCCAGCAGCCTCGGACAGAGCACAGATACGCAGTATTTT.

This chain links TRBV9 with TRBJ2-7; 7 nucleotides align to TRBD1. Unmatched junction bases numbered 2, after V lost 0 bases and J lost 2 bases. CDR3 length equals 14 residues. Germline loops: CDR1 SGDLS, CDR2 YYNGEE. The CDR3 DNA reads as TGTGCCAGCAGCGTAGCTGACAGGGCCTACGAGCAGTACTTC. Amino acid sequence: CASSVADRAYEQYF.

This clone occurred once. The J gene is TRBJ2-7, the V gene TRBV7-9, with TRBD2 matching 13 bases. V gave up 4 bases and J gave up 1 base; unmatched junction bases: 10. The germline V gene has CDR1 SEHNR and CDR2 FQNEAQ (reference sequence). The CDR3 spans 18 residues. CDR3 in amino acids: CASSWGLAGPRGSYEQYF. The CDR3 DNA sequence: TGTGCCAGCAGCTGGGGACTAGCGGGACCCAGGGGGTCCTACGAGCAGTACTTC. The complete variable domain, with remaining parts taken from reference TRBV7-9 and TRBJ2-7, reads DTGVSQNPRHKITKRGQNVTFRCDPISEHNRLYWYRQTLGQGPEFLTYFQNEAQLEKSRLLSDRFSAERPKGSFSTLEIQRTEQGDSAMYLCASSWGLAGPRGSYEQYFGPGTRLTVT.